This is a list of T cell receptor beta chains from one sample in a study of shared clonotypes between healthy human individuals. TCRdb keeps only in-frame clones here, not all; method: immunoSEQ multiplex PCR. Of 550,000 to 700,000 clones listed, less than 80% were seen once; the top ten hold around 1.8%. Sample: memory CD4+ T cells sorted from blood. The source is a woman in her 30s in good health. Each CDR3 is given with its conserved first and last residue. A D gene is named only where the DNA matches it firmly. For some rows the clone size is stated as once, few or many, or as a class when expanded; others skip it.

>TRBV10-3|.|few|TRBJ1-1
CAISESRPGEAFF
TGTGCCATCAGTGAGTCAAGGCCCGGGGAAGCTTTCTTT
>TRBV6-5|TRBD1|.|TRBJ1-5
CASSSGQGGNQPQHF
TGTGCCAGCAGTTCCGGACAGGGAGGGAATCAGCCCCAGCATTTT
>TRBV7-7|.|.|TRBJ1-3
CASSLGGSGNTIYF
TGTGCCAGCAGCTTAGGGGGTTCTGGAAACACCATATATTTT
>TRBV9|TRBD1|.|TRBJ1-4
CASSVGQGGSGKLFF
TGTGCCAGCAGCGTAGGGCAGGGGGGCTCCGGAAAACTGTTTTTT
>TRBV5-1|.|few|TRBJ2-1
CASQRVKSSYNEQFF
TGCGCCAGCCAAAGGGTAAAGAGCTCCTACAATGAGCAGTTCTTC
>TRBV7-8|.|.|TRBJ1-1
CASRLTRTYTEAFF
TGTGCCAGCAGACTAACACGGACGTACACTGAAGCTTTCTTT
>TRBV2|.|.|TRBJ2-5
CASMVQETQYF
TGTGCCAGCATGGTTCAAGAGACCCAGTACTTC
>TRBV2|.|.|TRBJ2-1
CASTPDSDEQFF
TGTGCCAGCACCCCGGACTCGGATGAGCAGTTCTTC
>TRBV5-1|TRBD1|.|TRBJ1-1
CASSTGQGYDAEAFF
TGCGCCAGCAGCACAGGACAGGGTTACGATGCTGAAGCTTTCTTT
>TRBV4-1|TRBD1|.|TRBJ1-5
CASSWDRYNQPQHF
TGCGCCAGCAGTTGGGACAGGTACAATCAGCCCCAGCATTTT
>TRBV7-3|TRBD2|.|TRBJ2-5
CASSPGIAGDQETQYF
TGTGCCAGCAGCCCCGGGATAGCGGGAGACCAAGAGACCCAGTACTTC
>TRBV27|TRBD2|.|TRBJ2-1
CASSGASGYYNEQFF
TGTGCCAGCAGTGGAGCTAGCGGATACTACAATGAGCAGTTCTTC
>TRBV10-3|TRBD2|.|TRBJ2-7
CAIQRTSGTSYEQYF
TGTGCCATCCAAAGGACTAGCGGGACATCCTACGAGCAGTACTTC
>TRBV2|.|.|TRBJ1-6
CASRPGPEVPLHF
TGTGCCAGCAGACCTGGGCCGGAGGTTCCCCTCCACTTT
>TRBV6-7|.|.|TRBJ2-1
CASSRLAVRANEQFF
TGTGCCAGCAGTCGGCTAGCAGTGAGGGCCAATGAGCAGTTCTTC
>TRBV28|TRBD2|.|TRBJ2-7
CASRTGTRNEQYF
TGTGCCAGCAGGACCGGGACTAGAAACGAGCAGTACTTC
>TRBV5-1|.|.|TRBJ2-6
CASSNRQDLRSGANVLTF
TGCGCCAGCAGCAACAGACAGGACCTTCGCTCTGGGGCCAACGTCCTGACTTTC
>TRBV9|.|.|TRBJ1-5
CASSVVLRAAVNQPQHF
TGTGCCAGCAGCGTAGTCCTTCGGGCCGCGGTAAATCAGCCCCAGCATTTT
>TRBV28|TRBD2|.|TRBJ2-7
CASSLSSGTYEQYF
TGTGCCAGCAGCCTATCTAGCGGTACCTACGAGCAGTACTTC
>TRBV28|.|many|TRBJ1-2
CASSFPYGYTF
TGTGCCAGCAGTTTCCCCTATGGCTACACCTTC
>TRBV29-1|.|.|TRBJ1-1
CSVGSLKTNTEAFF
TGCAGCGTTGGCTCTTTGAAAACTAACACTGAAGCTTTCTTT
>TRBV4-3|.|.|TRBJ2-7
CASSQAKPPYEQYF
TGCGCCAGCAGCCAAGCCAAACCGCCCTACGAGCAGTACTTC
>TRBV5-1|TRBD1|.|TRBJ2-7
CASSWGTGSSYEQYF
TGCGCCAGCAGCTGGGGGACAGGGAGCTCCTACGAGCAGTACTTC
>TRBV10-3|TRBD1|.|TRBJ1-1
CAITKKGQGAEAFF
TGTGCCATCACAAAAAAAGGACAGGGCGCTGAAGCTTTCTTT
>TRBV7-2|.|few|TRBJ2-7
CASSLGLSYEQYF
TGTGCCAGCAGCTTGGGATTATCCTACGAGCAGTACTTC
>TRBV27|.|many|TRBJ1-2
CASSLSKDLYGYTF
TGTGCCAGCAGTTTATCGAAGGACCTCTATGGCTACACCTTC
>TRBV5-1|.|.|TRBJ1-4
CASRGSAGEKLFF
TGCGCCAGCCGTGGTAGTGCGGGTGAAAAACTGTTTTTT
>TRBV28|.|.|TRBJ1-1
CASITGGRTEAFF
TGTGCCAGTATAACAGGCGGGCGTACTGAAGCTTTCTTT
>TRBV9|.|few|TRBJ2-3
CASREDWSTDTQYF
TGTGCCAGCAGGGAGGACTGGAGCACAGATACGCAGTATTTT
>TRBV2|TRBD1|.|TRBJ1-2
CASRKQGGDYGYTF
TGTGCCAGCAGAAAACAGGGGGGAGACTATGGCTACACCTTC
>TRBV19|TRBD1|.|TRBJ1-5
CASKISRTGYNQPQHF
TGTGCCAGTAAAATCTCCCGGACAGGGTATAATCAGCCCCAGCATTTT
>TRBV7-9|.|.|TRBJ2-5
CAGSFQETQYF
TGTGCGGGCAGCTTCCAAGAGACCCAGTACTTC
>TRBV5-1|.|once|TRBJ2-3
CASSLGTLNTDTQYF
TGCGCCAGCAGCTTGGGGACCTTAAACACAGATACGCAGTATTTT
>TRBV28|TRBD1|.|TRBJ2-7
CAIDSPGDRGHEQYF
TGTGCCATCGACTCCCCGGGGGACAGGGGGCACGAGCAGTACTTC
>TRBV2|.|many|TRBJ2-2
CASRPTNTGELFF
TGTGCCAGCAGACCCACTAACACCGGGGAGCTGTTTTTT
>TRBV4-1|.|.|TRBJ2-2
CASSYHGELFF
TGCGCCAGCAGCTATCACGGGGAGCTGTTTTTT
>TRBV6-7|.|.|TRBJ1-3
CASSPPSGGNTIYF
TGTGCCAGCAGCCCCCCGTCGGGAGGAAACACCATATATTTT
>TRBV5-5|.|.|TRBJ1-2
CASSFGDNYGYTF
TGTGCCAGCAGCTTTGGGGACAACTATGGCTACACCTTC
>TRBV6-1|TRBD2|.|TRBJ2-5
CATNTGGETQYF
TGTGCCACAAACACGGGAGGAGAGACCCAGTACTTC
>TRBV6-1|.|.|TRBJ1-2
CASSLGPARAGYTF
TGTGCCAGCAGCTTGGGACCGGCCAGGGCAGGCTACACCTTC
>TRBV19|.|once|TRBJ2-3
CASSPSLDPSDTQYF
TGTGCCAGTAGTCCTTCTCTCGACCCGAGCGATACGCAGTATTTT